The 4 T cell receptor beta chains below were found in one sample sequenced in a study of T cell repertoires in cytomegalovirus infection. In TCRdb, the reads were re-called with MiXCR into one record per CDR3 protein. This table holds under 350,000 distinct CDR3 sequences, 8% to 10% found once. The sequencing sample was made of PBMCs. The receptor set was obtained from a human donor in good health (CMV status not recorded). Some clones in this sample may be carry-over from other donors' samples.

In its sample, this clonotype was seen many times. The V call is TRBV7-2, the J call TRBJ2-1; D not certain. V shed 4 bases and J shed 7 bases, with 8 bases lying between them. The CDR3 consists of 12 residues. Germline CDR1 and CDR2: SGHTA and FQGNSA. The CDR3 loop reads CASSSPRNEQFF. For the CDR3, the DNA is TGTGCCAGCAGCTCCCCCAGAAATGAGCAGTTCTTC.

This clonotype was counted at least ten times. The V call is TRBV7-6, the J call TRBJ1-1, with no clear D. V lost 4 bases and J lost 1, with 16 bases in between. This CDR3 has 16 residues. Germline loops: CDR1 SGHVS, CDR2 FNYEAQ. The CDR3 loop is CASSSERTDGNTEAFF. Written as DNA, the CDR3 is TGTGCCAGCAGCTCGGAAAGGACGGATGGGAACACTGAAGCTTTCTTT.

This clonotype came up a few times. The V call is TRBV23-1, the J call TRBJ2-7, with D unclear. TRBV23-1 belongs to the ORF category, with a function that is uncertain. The V end was cut by 9 bases, the J end by 7 bases, with 19 bases between. This CDR3 region has 13 residues. The CDR3 protein is CARSGGDHWEQYF. The CDR3 bases are TGCGCCAGATCGGGTGGAGACCACTGGGAGCAGTACTTC.

The chain has TRBV20-1 and TRBJ2-2, with D perhaps TRBD1 (5 bases). The V gene's germline CDR1 is DFQATT and CDR2 SNEGSKA (reference sequence). V lost 2 bases, J lost 2 bases, and 9 bases lay in between. This CDR3 is 14 amino acids long. The CDR3 spells CSARIRDNTGELFF. The CDR3 bases are TGCAGTGCTAGAATCAGGGATAACACCGGGGAGCTGTTTTTT.